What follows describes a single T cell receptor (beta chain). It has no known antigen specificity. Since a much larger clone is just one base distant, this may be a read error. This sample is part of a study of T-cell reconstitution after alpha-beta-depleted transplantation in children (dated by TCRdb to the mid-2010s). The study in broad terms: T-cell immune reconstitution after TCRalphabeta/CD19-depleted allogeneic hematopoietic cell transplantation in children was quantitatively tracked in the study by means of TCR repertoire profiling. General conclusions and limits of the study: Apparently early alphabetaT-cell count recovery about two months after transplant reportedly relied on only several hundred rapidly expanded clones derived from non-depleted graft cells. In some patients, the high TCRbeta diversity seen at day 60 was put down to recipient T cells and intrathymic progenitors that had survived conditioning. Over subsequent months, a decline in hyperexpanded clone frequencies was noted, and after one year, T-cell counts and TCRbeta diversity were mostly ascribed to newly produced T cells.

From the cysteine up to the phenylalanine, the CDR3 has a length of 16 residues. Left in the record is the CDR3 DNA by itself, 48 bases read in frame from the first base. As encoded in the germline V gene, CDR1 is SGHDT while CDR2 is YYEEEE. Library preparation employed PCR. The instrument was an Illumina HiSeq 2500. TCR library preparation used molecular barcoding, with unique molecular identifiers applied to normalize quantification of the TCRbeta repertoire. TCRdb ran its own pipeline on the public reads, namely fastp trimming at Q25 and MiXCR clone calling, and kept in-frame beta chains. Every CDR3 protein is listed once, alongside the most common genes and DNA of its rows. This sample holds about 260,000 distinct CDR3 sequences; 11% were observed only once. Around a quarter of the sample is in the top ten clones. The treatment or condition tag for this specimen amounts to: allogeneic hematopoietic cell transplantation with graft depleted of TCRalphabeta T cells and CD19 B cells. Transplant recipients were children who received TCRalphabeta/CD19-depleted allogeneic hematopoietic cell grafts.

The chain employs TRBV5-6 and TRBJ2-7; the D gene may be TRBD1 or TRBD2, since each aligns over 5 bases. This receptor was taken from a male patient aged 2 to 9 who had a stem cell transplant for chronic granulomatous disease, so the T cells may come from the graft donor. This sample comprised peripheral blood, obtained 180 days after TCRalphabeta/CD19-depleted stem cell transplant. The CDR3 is CASSLTQFRGSYEQHF. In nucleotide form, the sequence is TGTGCCAGCAGCCTCACCCAATTTCGGGGCTCCTACGAGCAGCACTTC.